This T cell receptor beta chain was recovered during a study of chemoradiotherapy in HPV16-positive cancers. Sequencing used immunoSEQ multiplex PCR; TCRdb keeps in-frame clones, though not all of them. This sample has 9,500 to 11,000 clones, with 65% to 80% found just once. This clone is labeled as medium-sized. This receptor was obtained from a human donor with HPV-associated anogenital cancer. The source material was tumor tissue, sampled from a patient who underwent chemoradiotherapy.

CDR3 sequence (DNA): TGCAGTGCTCGCCCGAATGCTGAAGCTTTCTTT. Translating it yields CSARPNAEAFF. V is TRBV20-1 and J is TRBJ1-1; D is undetermined. The CDR3 runs 11 residues. V shed 5 bases and J shed 6 bases, with 10 bases lying between them. Germline-derived CDR1 and CDR2 are DFQATT and SNEGSKA (reference sequence).